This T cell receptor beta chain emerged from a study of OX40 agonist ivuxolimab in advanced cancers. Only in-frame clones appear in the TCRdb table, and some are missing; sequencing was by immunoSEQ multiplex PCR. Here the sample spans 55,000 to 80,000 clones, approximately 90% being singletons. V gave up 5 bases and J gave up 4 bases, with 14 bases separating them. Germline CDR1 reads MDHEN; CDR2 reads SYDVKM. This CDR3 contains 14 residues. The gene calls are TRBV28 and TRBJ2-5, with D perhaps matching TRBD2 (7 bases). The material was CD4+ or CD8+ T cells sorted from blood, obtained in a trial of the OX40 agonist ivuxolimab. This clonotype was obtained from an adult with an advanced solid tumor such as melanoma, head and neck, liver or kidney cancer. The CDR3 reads CASSRPGGGETQYF. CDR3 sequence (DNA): TGTGCCAGCAGTCGCCCGGGGGGCGGAGAGACCCAGTACTTC.